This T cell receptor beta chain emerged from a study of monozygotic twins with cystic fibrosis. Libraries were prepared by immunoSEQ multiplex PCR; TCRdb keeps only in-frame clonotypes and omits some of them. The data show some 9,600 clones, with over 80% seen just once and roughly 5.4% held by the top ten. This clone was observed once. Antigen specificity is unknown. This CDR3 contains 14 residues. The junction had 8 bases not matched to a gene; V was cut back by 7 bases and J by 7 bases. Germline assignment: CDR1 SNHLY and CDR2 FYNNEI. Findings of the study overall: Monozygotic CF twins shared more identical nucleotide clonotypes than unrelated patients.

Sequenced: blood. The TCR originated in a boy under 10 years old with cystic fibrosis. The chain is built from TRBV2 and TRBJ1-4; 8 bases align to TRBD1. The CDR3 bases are TGTGCCAGCACGTTTCAGACAGGGGCTGAAAAACTGTTTTTT. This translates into CASTFQTGAEKLFF. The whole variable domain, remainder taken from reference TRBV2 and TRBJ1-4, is EPEVTQTPSHQVTQMGQEVILRCVPISNHLYFYWYRQILGQKVEFLVSFYNNEISEKSEIFDDQFSVERPDGSNFTLKIRSTKLEDSAMYFCASTFQTGAEKLFFGSGTQLSVL.